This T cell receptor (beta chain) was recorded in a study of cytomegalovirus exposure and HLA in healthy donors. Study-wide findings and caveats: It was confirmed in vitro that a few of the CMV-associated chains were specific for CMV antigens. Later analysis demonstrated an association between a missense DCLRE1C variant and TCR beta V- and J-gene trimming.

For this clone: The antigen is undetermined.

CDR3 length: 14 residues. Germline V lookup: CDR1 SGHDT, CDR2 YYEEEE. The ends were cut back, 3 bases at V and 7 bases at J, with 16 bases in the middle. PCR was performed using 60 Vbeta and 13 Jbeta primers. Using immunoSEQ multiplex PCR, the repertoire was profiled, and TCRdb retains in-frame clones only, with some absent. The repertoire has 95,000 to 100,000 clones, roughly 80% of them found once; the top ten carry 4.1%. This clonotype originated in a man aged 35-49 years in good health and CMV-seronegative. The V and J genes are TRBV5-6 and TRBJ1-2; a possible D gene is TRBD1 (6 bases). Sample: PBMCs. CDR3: CASSSGTLAFGYTF. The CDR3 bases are TGTGCCAGCAGCTCGGGGACACTTGCTTTTGGCTACACCTTC.